The count of the clone carrying this T cell receptor beta chain is one. The sample is drawn from a study of blood T cell repertoires in COVID-19. The method was immunoSEQ multiplex PCR; TCRdb's version includes in-frame clones alone and lacks a portion of them. The data contain roughly 410,000 clones, over 75% of them singletons. Patients at the Seattle site were enrolled during active infection and followed longitudinally. The V and J ends lost 5 bases and 5 bases respectively, with 18 bases between them. Per germline, CDR1 MNHEY and CDR2 SVGAGI. The CDR3 totals 15 residues. The chain combines TRBV6-5 with TRBJ1-2; no clear D. The source of this sequence is a woman aged 55-75 years with COVID-19, enrolled during active disease. The sample comprised peripheral blood. For the CDR3, the DNA is TGTGCCAGCAGTATTAGCGGCGGGTTTGGGTATGGCTACACCTTC. It encodes CASSISGGFGYGYTF.